The source of this T cell receptor beta chain is a study of early T cells in non-severe SARS-CoV-2 infection. General study findings and limits: Matching results from VDJdb favored anti-spike CD8 responses, leaving private and CD4 specificities undetected.

The trim removed 7 bases at V and 2 bases at J, leaving 6 bases unmatched. The germline V gene encodes CDR1 SNHLY and CDR2 FYNNEI. This CDR3 is built from 15 residues. This clonotype was seen a handful of times. Its matching antigen is unknown. As part of library construction, unique molecular identifiers were attached to individual cDNA molecules. Each CDR3 protein is one row after TCRdb ran MiXCR on the 5' RACE reads. The sample holds about 42,000 distinct CDR3 sequences; about 7% are singletons and the top ten take more than 4.5%. The TCR comes from an adult who was a healthcare worker with PCR-confirmed SARS-CoV-2 infection or an uninfected control (not recorded which). The sample was whole blood. The V gene is TRBV2, the J gene TRBJ2-5, with TRBD2 matching 11 bases. The CDR3 protein is CASNEGTSGQETQYF. The DNA of the CDR3 is TGTGCCAGCAATGAGGGGACTAGCGGACAAGAGACCCAGTACTTC.